This paragraph covers one T cell receptor beta chain sequence. This record comes from a study of T cells in Graves' hyperthyroidism and ophthalmopathy. The study enrolled patients aged 18 to 65 with newly diagnosed hyperthyroidism of under 2 months' duration. Uncontrolled infection, other autoimmune disease, pregnancy or lactation excluded patients. RNA transcripts were the template for amplifying TCR beta CDR3 regions. The HTBI primer set served for first-round RT-PCR of the TCR CDR3. TCRdb reprocessed the multiplex PCR reads with MiXCR, giving one entry per CDR3 protein. The sample lists a few hundred thousand distinct CDR3 sequences; around 42% were seen once. This CDR3 has 15 amino acids. Per germline, CDR1 SNHLY and CDR2 FYNNEI. Trimming took 1 base from V and 6 from J; bases not matched to a gene: 5.

The J gene is TRBJ2-7, the V gene TRBV2; TRBD2 aligns across 11 bases. This TCR came from a woman younger than 35 with Graves' hyperthyroidism. Sequenced input: peripheral blood or thyroid tissue (not recorded which). The CDR3 sequence: CASSEVAGGPGEQYF. Here the CDR3 DNA reads TGTGCCAGCAGTGAAGTAGCGGGAGGGCCAGGCGAGCAGTACTTC.